This TCR beta chain was captured by sequencing in a study of OX40 agonist ivuxolimab in advanced cancers. The V gene's germline CDR1 is PRHDT and CDR2 FYEKMQ (reference sequence). Trimming stripped 5 bases from V and 6 bases from J, with 12 bases between. The CDR3 spans 13 residues. Assay used: immunoSEQ multiplex PCR; TCRdb lists only in-frame clones, some missing. The sample lists around 67,000 clones, 80% occurring once. The rearrangement links TRBV13 to TRBJ2-3; D is ambiguous. The TCR was taken from an adult with an advanced solid tumor such as melanoma, head and neck, liver or kidney cancer. The input for sequencing was CD4+ or CD8+ T cells sorted from blood, taken in a trial of the OX40 agonist ivuxolimab. In DNA, the CDR3 is TGTGCCAGCAGCCGCCGGTCGTCGGATACGCAGTATTTT. Translating gives CASSRRSSDTQYF.